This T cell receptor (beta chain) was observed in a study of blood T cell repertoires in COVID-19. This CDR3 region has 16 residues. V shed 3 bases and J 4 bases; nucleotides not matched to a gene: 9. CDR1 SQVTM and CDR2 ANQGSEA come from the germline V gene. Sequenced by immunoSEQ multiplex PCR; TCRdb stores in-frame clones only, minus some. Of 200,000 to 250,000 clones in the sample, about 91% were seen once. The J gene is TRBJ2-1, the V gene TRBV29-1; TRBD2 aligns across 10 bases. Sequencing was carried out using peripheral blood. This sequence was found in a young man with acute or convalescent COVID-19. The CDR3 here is CSVEGQLAGGYNEQFF. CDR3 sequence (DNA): TGCAGCGTTGAGGGGCAGTTAGCGGGAGGATACAATGAGCAGTTCTTC.